A single sample is the source of the 10 T cell receptor beta chains below, sequenced in a study of blood T cell repertoires in COVID-19. Assay: immunoSEQ multiplex PCR; the TCRdb copy retains only in-frame clones and omits some. The sample lists about 260,000 clones, about 86% occurring once. The sample consisted of peripheral blood. The receptors derive from a man aged 30 to 39 with active or convalescent COVID-19.

The rearrangement joins TRBV27 to TRBJ1-2; weak D call: TRBD1 (6 bases). Per the germline V gene, CDR1 is MNHEY and CDR2 is SMNVEV (reference sequence). The germline V and J ends were trimmed by 6 bases and 8 bases, with 25 bases remaining between them. The CDR3 is 16 residues long. The CDR3 sequence: CASSQVGGAHYGGYTF. Here the CDR3 DNA reads TGTGCCAGCAGCCAGGTGGGGGGGGCCCACTATGGCGGCTACACCTTC.

The chain carries TRBV18 and TRBJ1-3; 10 bases are shared with TRBD1. Germline V gives CDR1 KGHSH, CDR2 LQKENI. The CDR3 has 15 residues. The J segment lost 1 base and the V segment lost 5 bases, leaving 2 bases of the junction unmatched. The CDR3 region has the DNA TGTGCCAGCTCATCGGGACAGGGGTCTGGAAACACCATATATTTT. It translates to CASSSGQGSGNTIYF.

The chain employs TRBV5-5 and TRBJ2-2; a weak D match, TRBD1 (6 bases). This CDR3 has 16 amino acids. Trimming shortened V by 5 bases and J by 5 bases, and 19 bases separated the two germline ends. CDR1 is SGHKS, CDR2 YYEKEE, per germline (reference sequence). CDR3 amino acids: CASRLGAAGLTGELFF. The CDR3 DNA sequence: TGTGCCAGCAGACTGGGGGCAGCAGGGTTGACCGGGGAGCTGTTTTTT.

Note on this clone: The sample holds other DNA sequences that translate to the same CDR3. The chain's CDR3 is CASSRTSGGYNEQFF. The CDR3 DNA reads as TGTGCCAGCAGCCGTACTAGCGGGGGCTACAATGAGCAGTTCTTC. The V and J genes are TRBV7-2 and TRBJ2-1; TRBD2 aligns across 11 bases. The CDR3 spans 15 residues. Germline V gene data show CDR1 as SGHTA and CDR2 as FQGNSA. V trimming: 5 bases; J trimming: 3 bases; junction bases outside the gene matches: 3.

This clone was detected a few times. The genes are TRBV7-2 and TRBJ1-1; the D gene is possibly TRBD1 (5 bases). The ends were cut back, 5 bases at V and 11 bases at J, with 21 bases in the middle. This CDR3 spans 14 amino acids. Germline lookup yields CDR1 SGHTA and CDR2 FQGNSA. The CDR3 nucleotides read TGTGCCAGCAGCGGGGGGGGAAAAAGGTATTGGGCTTTCTTT. It encodes CASSGGGKRYWAFF.

V usage is TRBV28 and J usage is TRBJ1-4; D perhaps matches TRBD1 (6 bases). The germline V gene has CDR1 MDHEN and CDR2 SYDVKM. This CDR3 is built from 14 residues. V was cut by 2 bases and J by 8 bases, with 12 bases left in between. CDR3 region: CASSLNRDKEKLFF. The DNA of the CDR3 is TGTGCCAGCAGTTTAAACAGGGATAAAGAAAAACTGTTTTTT. Looking up the rest from reference TRBV28 and TRBJ1-4 gives the full variable domain: DVKVTQSSRYLVKRTGEKVFLECVQDMDHENMFWYRQDPGLGLRLIYFSYDVKMKEKGDIPEGYSVSREKKERFSLILESASTNQTSMYLCASSLNRDKEKLFFGSGTQLSVL.

The chain couples TRBV27 to TRBJ1-5; tentatively, D is TRBD1 (6 bases). V was shortened by 2 bases and J by 3 bases, with 11 bases between the two germline ends. Germline V gene data show CDR1 as MNHEY and CDR2 as SMNVEV (reference sequence). The CDR3 is 15 amino acids. CDR3 bases: TGTGCCAGCAGTTTAGGGGGGGCAGACAATCAGCCCCAGCATTTT. Its protein is CASSLGGADNQPQHF.

The chain couples TRBV10-3 to TRBJ1-5, with TRBD1 matching 8 bases. J lost 7 bases, V lost 6 bases, and 5 bases had no gene match. Germline V lookup: CDR1 ENHRY, CDR2 SYGVKD. This CDR3 is built from 13 residues. In DNA, the CDR3 is TGTGCCATCAGACAGGGGGGTCGACAGCCCCAGCATTTT. This sequence encodes CAIRQGGRQPQHF.

The chain joins TRBV4-3 to TRBJ1-4; 8 positions agree with TRBD1. The CDR3 consists of 13 residues. V dropped 1 base and J dropped 11; count of bases not matched to a gene: 3. In germline, CDR1 is LGHNA, CDR2 YSLEER. In DNA, the CDR3 is TGCGCCAGCAGCCAAGGGACAGGGCTCAAACTGTTTTTT. This gives the protein CASSQGTGLKLFF.

The V call is TRBV6-5, the J call TRBJ1-4; the match to TRBD1 covers 7 bases. In germline, CDR1 is MNHEY, CDR2 SVGAGI. This CDR3 is built from 15 residues. Trimming cost V 10 bases and J 11 bases; bases outside gene matches: 19. CDR3 region: CATGPRQGGKGKLFF. The CDR3 nucleotides read TGTGCCACCGGCCCTCGGCAGGGGGGAAAAGGGAAACTGTTTTTT.